The sequence of this T cell receptor (beta chain) was determined in a study of OX40 agonist ivuxolimab in advanced cancers. Study conclusions and caveats: By week 6 at 0.1 to 3.0 mg/kg, blood CD4+ and CD8+ T cells had expanded clonally. Expanded peripheral T-cell antigen specificity went undetermined. Expanded clones belonging to CD8+ T cells outnumbered, on average, those of CD4+.

This clone was found once. No antigen is known for it. Sequencing was performed with immunoSEQ multiplex PCR; in TCRdb, only in-frame clones are kept and a portion is missing. The sample includes roughly 40,000 clones, 70% to 90% of them seen just once. The specimen was CD4+ or CD8+ T cells sorted from blood, collected in a trial of the OX40 agonist ivuxolimab. The sequence was collected from an adult with an advanced solid tumor such as melanoma, head and neck, liver or kidney cancer.

The CDR3 spells CAIRDRGQEDEQFF. The CDR3 coding sequence is TGTGCCATCAGGGACAGGGGTCAGGAGGATGAGCAGTTCTTC. This chain uses TRBV10-3 with TRBJ2-1; 9 nucleotides line up with TRBD1. The germline CDR1 and CDR2 sequences are ENHRY and SYGVKD. The CDR3 has 14 residues. Unmatched junction bases numbered 8, after V lost 6 bases and J lost 8 bases.